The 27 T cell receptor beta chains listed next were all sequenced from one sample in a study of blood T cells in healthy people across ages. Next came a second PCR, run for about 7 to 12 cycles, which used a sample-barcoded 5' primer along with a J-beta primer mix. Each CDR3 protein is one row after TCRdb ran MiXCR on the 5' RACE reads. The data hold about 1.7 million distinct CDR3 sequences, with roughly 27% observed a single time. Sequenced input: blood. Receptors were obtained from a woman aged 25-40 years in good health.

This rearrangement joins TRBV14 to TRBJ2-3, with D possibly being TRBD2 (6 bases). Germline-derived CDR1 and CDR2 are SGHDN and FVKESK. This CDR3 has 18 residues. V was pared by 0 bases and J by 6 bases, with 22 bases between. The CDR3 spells CASSQDESRRGAVDTQYF. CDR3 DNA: TGTGCCAGCAGCCAAGATGAGTCTAGGCGCGGGGCGGTGGATACGCAGTATTTT.

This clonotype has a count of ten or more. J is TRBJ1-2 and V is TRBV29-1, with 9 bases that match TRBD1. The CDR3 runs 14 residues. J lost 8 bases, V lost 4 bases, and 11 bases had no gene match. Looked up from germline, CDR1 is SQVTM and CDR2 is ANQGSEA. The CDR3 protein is CSVARDREVGGYTF. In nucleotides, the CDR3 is TGCAGCGTTGCCCGGGACAGGGAAGTCGGAGGCTACACCTTC.

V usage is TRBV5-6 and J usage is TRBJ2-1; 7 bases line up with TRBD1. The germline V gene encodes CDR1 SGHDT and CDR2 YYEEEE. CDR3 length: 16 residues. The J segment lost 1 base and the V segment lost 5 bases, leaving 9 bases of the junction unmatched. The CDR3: CASREQGRGSYNEQFF. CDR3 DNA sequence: TGTGCCAGCAGGGAACAGGGGCGCGGATCCTACAATGAGCAGTTCTTC. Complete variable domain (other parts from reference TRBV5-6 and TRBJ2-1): DAGVTQSPTHLIKTRGQQVTLRCSPKSGHDTVSWYQQALGQGPQFIFQYYEEEERQRGNFPDRFSGHQFPNYSSELNVNALLLGDSALYLCASREQGRGSYNEQFFGPGTRLTVL.

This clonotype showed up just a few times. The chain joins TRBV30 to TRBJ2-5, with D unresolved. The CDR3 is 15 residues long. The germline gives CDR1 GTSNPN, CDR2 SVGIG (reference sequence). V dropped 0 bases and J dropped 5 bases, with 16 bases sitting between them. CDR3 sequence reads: CAWSVLRGLGETQYF. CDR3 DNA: TGTGCCTGGAGTGTATTGCGTGGTTTAGGGGAGACCCAGTACTTC.

The CDR3 region is CSARVRDGEQFF. In DNA form, the CDR3 reads TGCAGTGCTAGAGTGAGGGACGGTGAGCAGTTCTTC. The chain couples TRBV20-1 to TRBJ2-1; D tentatively fits TRBD1 or TRBD2 (5 bases each). The CDR3 has 12 residues. V lost 1 base and J 9 bases, leaving 10 bases between the germline ends. Germline assignment: CDR1 DFQATT and CDR2 SNEGSKA (reference sequence).

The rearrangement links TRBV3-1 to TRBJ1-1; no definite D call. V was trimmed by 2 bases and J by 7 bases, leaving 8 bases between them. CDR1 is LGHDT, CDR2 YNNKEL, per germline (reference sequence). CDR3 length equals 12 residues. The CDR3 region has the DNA TGTGCCAGCAGCCAATTCACTTTTGAAGCTTTCTTT. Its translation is CASSQFTFEAFF.

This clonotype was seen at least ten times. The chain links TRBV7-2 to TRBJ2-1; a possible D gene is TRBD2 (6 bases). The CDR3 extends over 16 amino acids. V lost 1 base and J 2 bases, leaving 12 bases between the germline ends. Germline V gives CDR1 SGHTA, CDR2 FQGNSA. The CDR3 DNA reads TGTGCCAGCAGCTTAGTAGGACTACCCACCTACAATGAGCAGTTCTTC. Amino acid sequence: CASSLVGLPTYNEQFF.

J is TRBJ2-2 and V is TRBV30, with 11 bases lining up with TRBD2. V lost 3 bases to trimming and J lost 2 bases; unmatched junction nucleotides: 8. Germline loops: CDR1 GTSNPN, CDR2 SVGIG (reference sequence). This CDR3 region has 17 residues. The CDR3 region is CAWSSGTSGHNTGELFF. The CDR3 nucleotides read TGTGCCTGGAGCTCCGGGACTAGCGGCCACAACACCGGGGAGCTGTTTTTT.

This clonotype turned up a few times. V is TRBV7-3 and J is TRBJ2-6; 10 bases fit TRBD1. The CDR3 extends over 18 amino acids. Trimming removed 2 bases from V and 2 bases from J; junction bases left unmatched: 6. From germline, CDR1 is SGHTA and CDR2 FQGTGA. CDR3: CASSLLGQGDTGANVLTF. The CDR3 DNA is TGTGCCAGCAGCTTATTAGGACAGGGGGACACTGGGGCCAACGTCCTGACTTTC.

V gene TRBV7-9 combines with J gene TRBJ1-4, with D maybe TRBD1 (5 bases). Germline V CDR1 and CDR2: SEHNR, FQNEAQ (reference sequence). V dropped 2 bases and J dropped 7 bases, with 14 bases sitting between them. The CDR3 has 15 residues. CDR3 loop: CASSLRSAGREKLFF. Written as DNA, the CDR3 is TGTGCCAGCAGCTTAAGATCCGCAGGGCGTGAAAAACTGTTTTTT.

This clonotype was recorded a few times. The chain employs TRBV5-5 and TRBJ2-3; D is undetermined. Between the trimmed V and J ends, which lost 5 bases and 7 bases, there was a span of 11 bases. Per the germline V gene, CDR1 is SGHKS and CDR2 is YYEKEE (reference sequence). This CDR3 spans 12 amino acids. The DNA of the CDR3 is TGTGCCAGCAGACTCGCGCATAATACGCAGTATTTT. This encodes CASRLAHNTQYF.

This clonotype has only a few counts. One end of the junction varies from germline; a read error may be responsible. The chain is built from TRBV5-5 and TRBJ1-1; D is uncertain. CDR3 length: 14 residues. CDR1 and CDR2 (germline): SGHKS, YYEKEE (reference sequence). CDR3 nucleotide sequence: TGTGTCAGCAGCTTTCGGATATTGAACACTGAAGCTTTCTTT. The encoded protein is CVSSFRILNTEAFF.

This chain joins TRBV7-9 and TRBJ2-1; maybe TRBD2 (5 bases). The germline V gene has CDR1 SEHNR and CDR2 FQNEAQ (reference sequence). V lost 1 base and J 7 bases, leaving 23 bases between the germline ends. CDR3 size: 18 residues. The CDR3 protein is CASSLGAFAGPPRNEQFF. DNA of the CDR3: TGTGCCAGCAGCTTAGGGGCTTTTGCGGGTCCCCCTAGGAATGAGCAGTTCTTC.

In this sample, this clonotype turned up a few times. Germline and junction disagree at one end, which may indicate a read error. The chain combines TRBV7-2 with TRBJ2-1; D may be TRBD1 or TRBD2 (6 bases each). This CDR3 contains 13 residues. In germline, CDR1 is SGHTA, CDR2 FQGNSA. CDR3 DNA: TGTGTCAGCAGCTTAGGGGGGATAAATGAGCAGTTCTTC. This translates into CVSSLGGINEQFF.

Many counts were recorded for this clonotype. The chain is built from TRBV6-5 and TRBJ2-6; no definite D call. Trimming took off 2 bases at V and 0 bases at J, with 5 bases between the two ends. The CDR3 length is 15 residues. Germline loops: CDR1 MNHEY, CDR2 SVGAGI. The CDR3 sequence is CASSYRISGANVLTF. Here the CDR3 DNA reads TGTGCCAGCAGTTACCGCATCTCTGGGGCCAACGTCCTGACTTTC.

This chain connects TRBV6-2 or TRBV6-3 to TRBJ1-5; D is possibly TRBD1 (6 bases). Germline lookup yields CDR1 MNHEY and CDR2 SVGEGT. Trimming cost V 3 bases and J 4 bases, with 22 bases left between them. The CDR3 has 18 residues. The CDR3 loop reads CASSYGFFPTDRNQPQHF. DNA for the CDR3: TGTGCCAGCAGTTATGGGTTTTTTCCCACCGACAGGAATCAGCCCCAGCATTTT.

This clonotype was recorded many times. The CDR3, as DNA: TGTGCCAGCAGCCCCAGGACTAGCGGGAGGTCCCAGTACTTC. It translates to CASSPRTSGRSQYF. This chain uses TRBV7-6 with TRBJ2-5, with 14 bases fitting TRBD2. Germline lookup yields CDR1 SGHVS and CDR2 FNYEAQ. The CDR3 consists of 14 residues. J was trimmed by 9 bases and V by 5 bases; bases with no gene match: 5.

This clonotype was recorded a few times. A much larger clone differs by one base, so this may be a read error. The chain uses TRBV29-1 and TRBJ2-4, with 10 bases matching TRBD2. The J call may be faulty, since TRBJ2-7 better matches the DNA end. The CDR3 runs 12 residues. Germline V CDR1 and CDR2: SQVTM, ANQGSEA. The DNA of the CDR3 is TGCAGCGTTGTAGCGGGAGGAGACGAGCAGTACTTC. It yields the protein CSVVAGGDEQYF.

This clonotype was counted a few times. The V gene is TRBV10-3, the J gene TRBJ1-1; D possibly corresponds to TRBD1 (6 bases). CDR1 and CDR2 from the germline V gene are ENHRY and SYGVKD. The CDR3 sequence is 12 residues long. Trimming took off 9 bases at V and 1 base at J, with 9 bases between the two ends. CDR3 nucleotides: TGTGCCATGGGACAAACGAACACTGAAGCTTTCTTT. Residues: CAMGQTNTEAFF.

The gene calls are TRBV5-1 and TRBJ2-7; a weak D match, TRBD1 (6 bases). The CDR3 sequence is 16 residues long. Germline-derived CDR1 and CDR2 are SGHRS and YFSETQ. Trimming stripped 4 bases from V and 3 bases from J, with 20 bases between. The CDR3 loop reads CASSTRGGHANYEQYF. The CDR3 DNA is TGCGCCAGCAGCACCAGAGGGGGACACGCGAACTACGAGCAGTACTTC.

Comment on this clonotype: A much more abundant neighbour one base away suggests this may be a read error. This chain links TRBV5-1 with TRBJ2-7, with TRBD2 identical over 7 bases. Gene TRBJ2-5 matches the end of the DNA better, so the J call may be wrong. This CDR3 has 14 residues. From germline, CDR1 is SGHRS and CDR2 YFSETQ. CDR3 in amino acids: CASNLAPGGETQYF. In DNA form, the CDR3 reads TGCGCCAGCAACTTGGCCCCGGGGGGAGAGACCCAGTACTTC.

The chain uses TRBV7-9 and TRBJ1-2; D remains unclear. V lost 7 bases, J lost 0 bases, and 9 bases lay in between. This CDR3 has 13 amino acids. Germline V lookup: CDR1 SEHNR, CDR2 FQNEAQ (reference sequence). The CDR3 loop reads CASNNTTNYGYTF. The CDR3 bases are TGTGCCAGCAACAATACAACTAACTATGGCTACACCTTC.

CDR3 nucleotide sequence: TGTGCCTGGAGTGTATTGGGGAGCGGGAGTAAAAATGAGCAGTTCTTC. This codes for CAWSVLGSGSKNEQFF. The genes are TRBV30 and TRBJ2-1, with 8 positions matching TRBD2. Germline V gives CDR1 GTSNPN, CDR2 SVGIG (reference sequence). With V trimmed by 0 bases and J by 7 bases, 11 bases remained unmatched. This CDR3 has 16 amino acids.

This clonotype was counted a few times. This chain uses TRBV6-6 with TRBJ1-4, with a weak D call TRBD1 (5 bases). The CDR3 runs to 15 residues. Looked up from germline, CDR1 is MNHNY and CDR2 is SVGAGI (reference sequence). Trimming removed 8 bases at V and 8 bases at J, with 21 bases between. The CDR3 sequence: CASSPVEGEWEKLFF. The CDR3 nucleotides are TGTGCCAGCTCCCCGGTGGAAGGGGAGTGGGAAAAACTGTTTTTT.

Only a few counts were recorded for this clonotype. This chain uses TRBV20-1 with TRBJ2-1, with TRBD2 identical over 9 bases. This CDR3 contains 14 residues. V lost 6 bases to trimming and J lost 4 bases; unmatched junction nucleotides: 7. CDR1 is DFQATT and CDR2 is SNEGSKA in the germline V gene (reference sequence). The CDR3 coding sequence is TGCAGTGCAGTTCCTAGCGGGACATACAATGAGCAGTTCTTC. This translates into CSAVPSGTYNEQFF.

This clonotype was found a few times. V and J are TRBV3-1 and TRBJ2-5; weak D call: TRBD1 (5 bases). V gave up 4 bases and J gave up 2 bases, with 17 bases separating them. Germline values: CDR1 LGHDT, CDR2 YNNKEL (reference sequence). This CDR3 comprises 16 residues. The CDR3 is CASSPTTEVGQETQYF. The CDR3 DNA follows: TGTGCCAGCAGCCCAACGACAGAAGTGGGGCAAGAGACCCAGTACTTC.

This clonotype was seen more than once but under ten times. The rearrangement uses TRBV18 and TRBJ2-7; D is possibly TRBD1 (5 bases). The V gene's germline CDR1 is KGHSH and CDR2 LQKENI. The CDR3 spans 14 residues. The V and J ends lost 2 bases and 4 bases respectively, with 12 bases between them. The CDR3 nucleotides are TGTGCCAGCTCACCAATGACAGACGCTTACGAGCAGTACTTC. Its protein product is CASSPMTDAYEQYF. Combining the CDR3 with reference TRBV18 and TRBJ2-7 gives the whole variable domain NAGVMQNPRHLVRRRGQEARLRCSPMKGHSHVYWYRQLPEEGLKFMVYLQKENIIDESGMPKERFSAEFPKEGPSILRIQQVVRGDSAAYFCASSPMTDAYEQYFGPGTRLTVT.